This T cell receptor (beta chain) emerged from a study of blood T cell repertoires in COVID-19 (dated by TCRdb to the early 2020s). A note on the overall study: Samples from collaborators originated in the United States, Italy and Spain and spanned both the acute and convalescent phases of COVID-19. The material from the prospective study consisted of cDNA or gDNA derived from T cells, B-cell-depleted T cells, or PBMCs. Deeply sampled blood TCRbeta repertoires from subjects exposed to, actively infected with, or recovered from COVID-19 were included in the dataset. The repertoires were made available in a free public database intended to serve as a resource for research on the immune response to SARS-CoV-2. Samples were obtained from the ongoing ImmuneRACE study (first 160 participants) and from 1,200 or so subjects provided by 6 global collaborators. The sample metadata nearly always contained a de-identified subject ID, COVID-19 status, age in years and sex. HLA class I and class II types, where available, came from metadata supplied by the sample provider rather than from assay-based typing. General conclusions and limits of the study: Clinical and demographic metadata were provided uncurated, with the amount varying by source and participant.

Remarks on this clone: Its antigen is still unknown. Base qualities are not provided; no much larger clone lies one nucleotide away.

TCRbeta CDR3 regions were amplified from genomic DNA using the immunoSEQ Assay, a bias-controlled multiplex PCR. Under the source paper's analysis protocol: Within the assay, amplification of reference gene primers was used to estimate how many nucleated cells each sample contained. To quantify the absolute abundance of each unique TCRbeta CDR3 rearrangement, sequence reads were collapsed and filtered. Productive Simpson clonality was computed per sample as the square root of Simpson's diversity index over productive rearrangements. TCRdb carries this immuneACCESS record with in-frame sequences only. Its versions omit some clonotypes, under half of them owing to an unresolved V gene in the studies checked, with the rest unexplained. From that table come the V and J calls and clone size; the DNA was used to work out D and trimming. The sample yields 430,000 or so clones; approximately 87% were counted once. Approximately 2% of the sample is held by the ten biggest clonotypes.

Participants in the prospective study were enrolled through a virtual design, were aged roughly 18 to 100 years, and lived in approximately 25 United States geographic areas. To assign participants to cohorts, the prospective study relied on clinical history that participants themselves reported in a screening survey and a study questionnaire. Recovered participants in ImmuneRACE Cohort 3 were defined as having two consecutive negative NP/OP PCR tests, clearance from a healthcare professional, or resolution of symptoms. In the prospective study, mobile phlebotomists collected whole blood, serum and a nasopharyngeal or oropharyngeal swab from each participant. Participants in the prospective study had the option to provide additional blood draws and questionnaires over a roughly two-month period. Before DNA extraction, blood samples from the prospective study were shipped at room temperature or frozen.

This sequence originates from a woman between 40 and 50 years old who had recovered from COVID-19. Sequencing was performed on PBMCs or T cells enriched from blood (not recorded which).

This receptor carries the CDR3 CASRRTGVSEAFF. The bases are TGTGCCAGCAGAAGGACAGGGGTGAGTGAAGCTTTCTTT. Recombination joined TRBV25-1 with TRBJ1-1, with 9 junctional bases fitting TRBD1. The CDR3 runs 13 amino acids, cysteine and phenylalanine included. Solely the CDR3 DNA is kept, with 39 bases framed from the first base. After removal of 6 bases from V and 7 bases from J, the junction retains 6 bases not matched to a gene. In the germline V gene, CDR1 corresponds to MGHDK and CDR2 to SYGVNS. The CDR3, completed at both ends by the reference TRBV25-1 and TRBJ1-1 genes, gives the full variable domain EADIYQTPRYLVIGTGKKITLECSQTMGHDKMYWYQQDPGMELHLIHYSYGVNSTEKGDLSSESTVSRIRTEHFPLTLESARPSHTSQYLCASRRTGVSEAFFGQGTRLTVV.